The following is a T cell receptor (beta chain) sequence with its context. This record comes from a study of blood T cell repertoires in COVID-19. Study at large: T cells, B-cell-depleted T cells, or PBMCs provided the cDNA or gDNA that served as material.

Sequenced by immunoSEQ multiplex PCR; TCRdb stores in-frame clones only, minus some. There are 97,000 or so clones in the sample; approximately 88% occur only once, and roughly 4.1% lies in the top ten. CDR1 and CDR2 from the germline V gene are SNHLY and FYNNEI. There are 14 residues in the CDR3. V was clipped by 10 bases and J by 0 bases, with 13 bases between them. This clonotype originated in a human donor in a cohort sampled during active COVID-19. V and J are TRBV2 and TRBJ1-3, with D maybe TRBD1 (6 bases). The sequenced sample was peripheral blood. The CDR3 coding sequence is TGTGCCACCTCAGGGGCGATCTCTGGAAACACCATATATTTT. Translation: CATSGAISGNTIYF.